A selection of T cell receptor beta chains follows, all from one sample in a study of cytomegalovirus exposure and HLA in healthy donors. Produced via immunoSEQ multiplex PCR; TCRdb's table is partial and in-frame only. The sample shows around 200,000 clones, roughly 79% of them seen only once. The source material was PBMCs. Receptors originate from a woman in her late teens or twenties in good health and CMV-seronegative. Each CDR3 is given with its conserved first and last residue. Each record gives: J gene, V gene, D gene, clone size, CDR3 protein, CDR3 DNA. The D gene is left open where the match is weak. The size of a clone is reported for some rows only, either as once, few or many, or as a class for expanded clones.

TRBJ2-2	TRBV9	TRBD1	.	CASSVATREDRVNTGELFF	TGTGCCAGCAGCGTAGCTACGAGGGAGGACAGGGTGAACACCGGGGAGCTGTTTTTT
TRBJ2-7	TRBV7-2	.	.	CASSAGFYEQYF	TGTGCCAGCAGCGCGGGGTTTTACGAGCAGTACTTC
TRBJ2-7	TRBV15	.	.	CATSRGGPSYEQYF	TGTGCCACCAGCAGAGGTGGGCCCTCCTACGAGCAGTACTTC
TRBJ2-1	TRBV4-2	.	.	CASSQDRESDSRLREQFF	TGTGCCAGCAGCCAAGATAGGGAGTCTGACTCCAGGTTAAGGGAGCAGTTCTTC
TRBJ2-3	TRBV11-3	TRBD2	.	CASSLAGGGTDTQYF	TGTGCCAGCAGCTTAGCGGGAGGAGGGACAGATACGCAGTATTTT
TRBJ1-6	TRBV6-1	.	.	CASRRQEHSPLHF	TGTGCCAGCAGACGACAGGAGCATTCACCCCTCCACTTT
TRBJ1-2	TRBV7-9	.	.	CASSPGGRLGNYGYTF	TGTGCCAGCAGCCCTGGAGGTAGATTAGGTAACTATGGCTACACCTTC
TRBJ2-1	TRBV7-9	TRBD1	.	CSSSLDGTGRHEQFF	TGTTCCAGCAGCTTAGATGGGACAGGGAGGCATGAGCAGTTCTTC
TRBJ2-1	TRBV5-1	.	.	CASSADSYNEQFF	TGCGCCAGCAGCGCAGACAGCTACAATGAGCAGTTCTTC
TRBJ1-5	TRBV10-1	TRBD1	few	CARSHQGAGHQPQHF	TGCGCCAGGAGTCACCAGGGGGCGGGTCATCAGCCCCAGCATTTT
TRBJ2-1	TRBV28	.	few	CASRAGGNEQFF	TGTGCCAGCAGGGCCGGGGGCAATGAGCAGTTCTTC
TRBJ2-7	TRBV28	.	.	CASSRPANTVYEQYF	TGTGCCAGCAGCCGCCCAGCGAATACGGTCTACGAGCAGTACTTC
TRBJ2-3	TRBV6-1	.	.	CASEPSGGSTDTQYF	TGTGCCAGCGAGCCCTCCGGGGGATCCACAGATACGCAGTATTTT
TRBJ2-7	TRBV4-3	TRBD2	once	CASSLGLAGLYEQYF	TGCGCCAGCAGCCTCGGGCTAGCGGGATTGTACGAGCAGTACTTC
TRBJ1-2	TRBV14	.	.	CASSLREVDGYTF	TGTGCCAGCAGCCTCAGGGAAGTCGATGGCTACACCTTC
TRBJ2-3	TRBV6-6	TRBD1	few	CASSYSGTGTDTQYF	TGTGCCAGCAGTTACTCAGGGACAGGAACAGATACGCAGTATTTT
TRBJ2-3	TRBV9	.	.	CASSVGEENTQYF	TGTGCCAGCAGCGTAGGTGAAGAGAATACGCAGTATTTT
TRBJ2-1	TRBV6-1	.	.	CASSLRVNEQFF	TGTGCCAGCAGTCTCAGGGTAAATGAGCAGTTCTTC
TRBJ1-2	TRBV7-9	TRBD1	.	CASSLSGQQYYGYTF	TGTGCCAGCAGCCTTTCGGGACAGCAGTACTATGGCTACACCTTC
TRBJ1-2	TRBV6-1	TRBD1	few	CASSMTGIGDGYTF	TGTGCCAGCAGTATGACAGGGATCGGTGATGGCTACACCTTC
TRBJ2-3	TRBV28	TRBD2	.	CAGGRDGNTDTQYF	TGTGCCGGAGGGAGGGACGGAAACACAGATACGCAGTATTTT
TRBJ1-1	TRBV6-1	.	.	CASSEVGRGNTEAFF	TGTGCCAGCAGTGAAGTGGGGAGGGGGAACACTGAAGCTTTCTTT
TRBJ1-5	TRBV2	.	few	CASSEVGIGRLNQPQHF	TGTGCCAGCAGTGAAGTCGGTATAGGGAGGCTCAATCAGCCCCAGCATTTT
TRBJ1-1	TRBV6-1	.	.	CASSGGNTEAFF	TGTGCCAGCAGTGGAGGGAACACTGAAGCTTTCTTT
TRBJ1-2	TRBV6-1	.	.	CASSEPGLSYGYTF	TGTGCCAGCAGTGAACCAGGGTTATCCTATGGCTACACCTTC
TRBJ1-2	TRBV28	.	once	CATSQAYGYTF	TGTGCCACCTCACAGGCCTATGGCTACACCTTC
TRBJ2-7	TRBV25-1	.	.	CASSESGDSYEQYF	TGTGCCAGCAGTGAATCCGGGGATTCCTACGAGCAGTACTTC
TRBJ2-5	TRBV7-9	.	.	CASSFGDSGTQYF	TGTGCCAGCAGCTTCGGGGATTCCGGGACCCAGTACTTC
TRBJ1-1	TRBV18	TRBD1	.	CASSPPGPRQGYEAFF	TGTGCCAGCTCACCACCTGGGCCAAGACAGGGGTATGAAGCTTTCTTT
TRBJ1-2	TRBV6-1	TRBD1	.	CASSELGDRTSGYTF	TGTGCCAGCAGTGAATTAGGGGACAGAACTTCTGGCTACACCTTC
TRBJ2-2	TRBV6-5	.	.	CASSSTGANTGELFF	TGTGCCAGCAGTTCCACAGGCGCGAACACCGGGGAGCTGTTTTTT
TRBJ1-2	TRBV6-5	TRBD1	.	CASSFGQATIYGYTF	TGTGCCAGCAGTTTTGGACAGGCGACCATTTATGGCTACACCTTC
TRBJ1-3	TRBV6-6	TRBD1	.	CASSYSGQRTGNTIYF	TGTGCCAGCAGTTACTCGGGACAGCGTACCGGAAACACCATATATTTT
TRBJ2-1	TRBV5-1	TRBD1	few	CASSLAGDREQFF	TGCGCCAGCAGCTTGGCCGGGGACAGAGAGCAGTTCTTC
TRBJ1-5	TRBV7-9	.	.	CASTGGGGVQPQHF	TGTGCCAGCACCGGGGGGGGTGGCGTCCAGCCCCAGCATTTT
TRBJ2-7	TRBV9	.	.	CASSDRTDSYEQYF	TGTGCCAGCAGCGATCGGACTGACTCCTACGAGCAGTACTTC
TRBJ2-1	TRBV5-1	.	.	CASSHSNEQFF	TGCGCCAGCAGCCACAGCAATGAGCAGTTCTTC
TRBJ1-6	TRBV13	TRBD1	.	CASSSGTGYSPLHF	TGTGCCAGCAGCTCCGGGACAGGGTATTCACCCCTCCACTTT
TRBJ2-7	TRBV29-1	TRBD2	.	CSVEISGRVEQYF	TGCAGCGTTGAGATTAGCGGGAGGGTCGAGCAGTACTTC
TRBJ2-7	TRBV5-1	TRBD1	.	CASSWTWGQGNEQYF	TGCGCCAGCAGCTGGACCTGGGGACAGGGAAACGAGCAGTACTTC
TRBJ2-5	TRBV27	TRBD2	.	CASSFKRGGGETQYF	TGTGCCAGCAGTTTTAAGCGGGGGGGCGGAGAGACCCAGTACTTC